A selection of T cell receptor beta chains follows, all from one sample in a study of T cell responses to AZD1222 COVID-19 vaccine. The repertoire was sequenced with immunoSEQ multiplex PCR; TCRdb's copy has only in-frame clones and lacks some. The table shows 180,000 or so clones, with roughly 93% occurring only once. The sample consisted of peripheral blood, taken 28 days after the second dose of the MenACWY control vaccine. These receptors came from an adult who received the MenACWY meningococcal vaccine as a control. Both conserved end residues are part of each CDR3. D genes are given only for firm matches. Only part of the rows carry a size: once, few, many, or a class if the clone is expanded.

V gene: TRBV2; D gene: -; J gene: TRBJ1-1; clone size: few; CDR3 DNA: TGTGCCAGCAGTGAAGCGCTTGGGAACATGAACACTGAAGCTTTCTTT; CDR3 protein: CASSEALGNMNTEAFF
V gene: TRBV19; D gene: TRBD1; J gene: TRBJ2-7; clone size: once; CDR3 DNA: TGTGCCAGTAGTCGCCGGGACAGGGGTCCTTACGAGCAGTACTTC; CDR3 protein: CASSRRDRGPYEQYF
V gene: TRBV30; D gene: TRBD1; J gene: TRBJ1-6; clone size: -; CDR3 DNA: TGTGCCTATGCCGGACAGGGAGGTAATTCACCCCTCCACTTT; CDR3 protein: CAYAGQGGNSPLHF
V gene: TRBV12-3/TRBV12-4; D gene: -; J gene: TRBJ1-5; clone size: -; CDR3 DNA: TGTGCCAGCAGTTTCCGGACTATGCCCCAGCATTTT; CDR3 protein: CASSFRTMPQHF
V gene: TRBV19; D gene: -; J gene: TRBJ1-2; clone size: once; CDR3 DNA: TGTGCCAGTAGCTCCCTTATAGAGGGCTACACCTTC; CDR3 protein: CASSSLIEGYTF
V gene: TRBV11-2; D gene: TRBD1; J gene: TRBJ2-2; clone size: once; CDR3 DNA: TGTGCCAGCAGCTTAGTGAGGGGGCGCACCGGGGAGCTGTTTTTT; CDR3 protein: CASSLVRGRTGELFF
V gene: TRBV5-4; D gene: TRBD1; J gene: TRBJ1-1; clone size: few; CDR3 DNA: TGTGCCAGCAGCTTCGGGACAGCGAACACTGAAGCTTTCTTT; CDR3 protein: CASSFGTANTEAFF
V gene: TRBV4-2; D gene: TRBD2; J gene: TRBJ2-1; clone size: -; CDR3 DNA: TGTGCCAGCAGCCACGAGCGGGGGGGGATTAATGAGCAGTTCTTC; CDR3 protein: CASSHERGGINEQFF
V gene: TRBV13; D gene: TRBD2; J gene: TRBJ2-2; clone size: -; CDR3 DNA: TGTGCCAGCAGCTCATGGGGGACTAGCCGGACCGGGGAGCTGTTTTTT; CDR3 protein: CASSSWGTSRTGELFF
V gene: TRBV3-1/TRBV3-2; D gene: -; J gene: TRBJ2-3; clone size: -; CDR3 DNA: TGTGCCAGCAGCCAAAAAAGCACAGATACGCAGTATTTT; CDR3 protein: CASSQKSTDTQYF
V gene: TRBV11-2; D gene: TRBD2; J gene: TRBJ2-1; clone size: once; CDR3 DNA: TGTGCCAGCAGCTTAATGCGGACTAGGAGCGATGAGCAGTTCTTC; CDR3 protein: CASSLMRTRSDEQFF
V gene: TRBV18; D gene: -; J gene: TRBJ2-7; clone size: -; CDR3 DNA: TGTGCCAGTTCGCGGGACAGCAGTTCAACCGAGCAGTACTTC; CDR3 protein: CASSRDSSSTEQYF
V gene: TRBV2; D gene: -; J gene: TRBJ1-1; clone size: -; CDR3 DNA: TGTGCCAGCAGAGTTCGGGTAGGCACTGAAGCTTTCTTT; CDR3 protein: CASRVRVGTEAFF
V gene: TRBV28; D gene: TRBD2; J gene: TRBJ2-5; clone size: -; CDR3 DNA: TGTGCCAGCAGTGATAGCGGGGGGGGCGGAGAGACCCAGTACTTC; CDR3 protein: CASSDSGGGGETQYF
V gene: TRBV11-2; D gene: TRBD2; J gene: TRBJ2-7; clone size: -; CDR3 DNA: TGTGCCAGCAGCTTAGGGACTAGGGGCGAGCAGTACTTC; CDR3 protein: CASSLGTRGEQYF
V gene: TRBV2; D gene: -; J gene: TRBJ1-2; clone size: -; CDR3 DNA: TGTGCCAGCAGGGGATCCCAGCTTGGCTACACCTTC; CDR3 protein: CASRGSQLGYTF
V gene: TRBV5-1; D gene: TRBD2; J gene: TRBJ2-1; clone size: once; CDR3 DNA: TGCGCCAGCAGCGTGAGCGGGGGGGCAGGCAATGAGCAGTTCTTC; CDR3 protein: CASSVSGGAGNEQFF
V gene: TRBV19; D gene: -; J gene: TRBJ1-1; clone size: -; CDR3 DNA: TGTGCCAGTACCCTTCGGAGGGTCGGCACTGAAGCTTTCTTT; CDR3 protein: CASTLRRVGTEAFF
V gene: TRBV5-1; D gene: -; J gene: TRBJ2-5; clone size: -; CDR3 DNA: TGCGCCAGCAGCTTGGCTACTCTTGAAGAGACCCAGTACTTC; CDR3 protein: CASSLATLEETQYF
V gene: TRBV15; D gene: -; J gene: TRBJ2-7; clone size: -; CDR3 DNA: TGTGCCACCAGCAGAGAGCAACAGGGCTACGAGCAGTACTTC; CDR3 protein: CATSREQQGYEQYF
V gene: TRBV12-3/TRBV12-4; D gene: -; J gene: TRBJ1-5; clone size: once; CDR3 DNA: TGTGCCAGCGCCGCAGGGAATCAGCCCCAGCATTTT; CDR3 protein: CASAAGNQPQHF
V gene: TRBV5-1; D gene: -; J gene: TRBJ2-3; clone size: -; CDR3 DNA: TGCGCCACCAGGGGGGCCCTTAGCACAGATACGCAGTATTTT; CDR3 protein: CATRGALSTDTQYF
V gene: TRBV4-2; D gene: -; J gene: TRBJ2-3; clone size: -; CDR3 DNA: TGTGCCAGCAGCCAAGATAAACGGAGTCTGCTAACCACAGATACGCAGTATTTT; CDR3 protein: CASSQDKRSLLTTDTQYF
V gene: TRBV29-1; D gene: TRBD1; J gene: TRBJ2-3; clone size: -; CDR3 DNA: TGCAGCGTCCGGGACAGGGTGTCAGATACGCAGTATTTT; CDR3 protein: CSVRDRVSDTQYF
V gene: TRBV4-1; D gene: -; J gene: TRBJ2-2; clone size: once; CDR3 DNA: TGCGCCAGCAGCCAGGTTAACGGGGAGCTGTTTTTT; CDR3 protein: CASSQVNGELFF
V gene: TRBV6-5; D gene: -; J gene: TRBJ2-1; clone size: -; CDR3 DNA: TGTGCCAGCAGTTCGGGGACGGACACCTACAATGAGCAGTTCTTC; CDR3 protein: CASSSGTDTYNEQFF
V gene: TRBV2; D gene: -; J gene: TRBJ1-2; clone size: -; CDR3 DNA: TGTGCCAGCACTCCCTGGGGGGACCGCGCCCTGAGACCATATTACGACGCTTCCCCCACCTTC; CDR3 protein: CASTPWGDRALRPYYDASPTF
V gene: TRBV6-5; D gene: TRBD1; J gene: TRBJ2-7; clone size: -; CDR3 DNA: TGTGCCAGCACCCCCCTCGGGACAGGGACCTACGAGCAGTACTTC; CDR3 protein: CASTPLGTGTYEQYF
V gene: TRBV18; D gene: TRBD2; J gene: TRBJ2-7; clone size: -; CDR3 DNA: TGTGCCAGCTCACCAGTTAGCGGGGGTTTACTCTCCTACGAGCAGTACTTC; CDR3 protein: CASSPVSGGLLSYEQYF
V gene: TRBV3-1/TRBV3-2; D gene: -; J gene: TRBJ1-2; clone size: -; CDR3 DNA: TGTGCCAGCAGCCGAACCTCCGGGGCCTATGGCTACACCTTC; CDR3 protein: CASSRTSGAYGYTF
V gene: TRBV7-2; D gene: -; J gene: TRBJ1-3; clone size: -; CDR3 DNA: TGTGCCAGCAGCTTAAGCTGGAGCTCTGGAAACACCATATATTTT; CDR3 protein: CASSLSWSSGNTIYF
V gene: TRBV29-1; D gene: -; J gene: TRBJ1-4; clone size: -; CDR3 DNA: TGCAGCGGGCGCCGGGACAACGCACTGTTTTTT; CDR3 protein: CSGRRDNALFF
V gene: TRBV7-2; D gene: TRBD1; J gene: TRBJ1-6; clone size: -; CDR3 DNA: TGTGCCAGCAGCCCAAGGGGGACAGATAATTCACCCCTCCACTTT; CDR3 protein: CASSPRGTDNSPLHF
V gene: TRBV12-3/TRBV12-4; D gene: -; J gene: TRBJ1-2; clone size: -; CDR3 DNA: TGTGCCAGCAGATCTGGGGGTAAGGGCTACACCTTC; CDR3 protein: CASRSGGKGYTF
V gene: TRBV27; D gene: -; J gene: TRBJ1-1; clone size: few; CDR3 DNA: TGTGCCAGCAGTTTATCGGTGATTGGGACATACACTGAAGCTTTCTTT; CDR3 protein: CASSLSVIGTYTEAFF
V gene: TRBV7-2; D gene: TRBD1; J gene: TRBJ2-3; clone size: -; CDR3 DNA: TGTGCCAGTAGACCGGGACAGGGGGCAGATACGCAGTATTTT; CDR3 protein: CASRPGQGADTQYF
V gene: TRBV12-3/TRBV12-4; D gene: -; J gene: TRBJ1-1; clone size: -; CDR3 DNA: TGTGCCAGCAGTTTAGCGCACAGGGCCGAAGCTTTCTTT; CDR3 protein: CASSLAHRAEAFF
V gene: TRBV7-6; D gene: TRBD2; J gene: TRBJ2-5; clone size: -; CDR3 DNA: TGTGCCAGCAGCTTAGCCCCCCCGGGAGCGGGGGGGCAAGAAACCCAGTACTTC; CDR3 protein: CASSLAPPGAGGQETQYF
V gene: TRBV24-1; D gene: TRBD1; J gene: TRBJ1-1; clone size: -; CDR3 DNA: TGTGCCACCAGGCAACAGGGGGGGAACACTGAAGCTTTCTTT; CDR3 protein: CATRQQGGNTEAFF
V gene: TRBV5-1; D gene: -; J gene: TRBJ1-4; clone size: -; CDR3 DNA: TGCGCCAGCAGCTTTGGGGGAAGTAATGAAAAACTGTTTTTT; CDR3 protein: CASSFGGSNEKLFF
V gene: TRBV7-9; D gene: -; J gene: TRBJ2-1; clone size: once; CDR3 DNA: TGTGCCAGCAGCTTAGGGCTCCGAGGGAATGAGCAGTTCTTC; CDR3 protein: CASSLGLRGNEQFF
V gene: TRBV5-1; D gene: -; J gene: TRBJ1-3; clone size: -; CDR3 DNA: TGCGCCAGCAGCTTGGGACAGTCACGGGCGGAAAACACCATATATTTT; CDR3 protein: CASSLGQSRAENTIYF
V gene: TRBV27; D gene: -; J gene: TRBJ1-5; clone size: -; CDR3 DNA: TGTGCCAGCGACTCCCAGGGACATTCCGGTCAGCCCCAGCATTTT; CDR3 protein: CASDSQGHSGQPQHF
V gene: TRBV4-2; D gene: -; J gene: TRBJ1-5; clone size: -; CDR3 DNA: TGTGCCAGTCGGAGGAAAAGCAATCAGCCCCAGCATTTT; CDR3 protein: CASRRKSNQPQHF
V gene: TRBV7-9; D gene: -; J gene: TRBJ1-1; clone size: -; CDR3 DNA: TGTGCCAGCAGCTTAGAGATGGTTACTGAAGCTTTCTTT; CDR3 protein: CASSLEMVTEAFF
V gene: TRBV6-5; D gene: -; J gene: TRBJ1-3; clone size: -; CDR3 DNA: TGTGCCAGCAGTCGACAGCTAGCTGGAAACACCATATATTTT; CDR3 protein: CASSRQLAGNTIYF
V gene: TRBV27; D gene: -; J gene: TRBJ1-6; clone size: once; CDR3 DNA: TGTGCCAGCAGCTATAGCAGGAGCTCCTATAATTCACCCCTCCACTTT; CDR3 protein: CASSYSRSSYNSPLHF
V gene: TRBV7-9; D gene: -; J gene: TRBJ1-1; clone size: few; CDR3 DNA: TGTGCCAGCAGCACCGCGGTAGGGTCCCCCCGGGTTAGTGAAGCTTTCTTT; CDR3 protein: CASSTAVGSPRVSEAFF
V gene: TRBV29-1; D gene: TRBD2; J gene: TRBJ2-3; clone size: -; CDR3 DNA: TGCAGCGTTGAACCTTCACTAGCGGGGGGTACAGATACGCAGTATTTT; CDR3 protein: CSVEPSLAGGTDTQYF
V gene: TRBV7-2; D gene: -; J gene: TRBJ1-2; clone size: -; CDR3 DNA: TGTGCCAGCAGCTTAGTGGACTATGGCTACACCTTC; CDR3 protein: CASSLVDYGYTF